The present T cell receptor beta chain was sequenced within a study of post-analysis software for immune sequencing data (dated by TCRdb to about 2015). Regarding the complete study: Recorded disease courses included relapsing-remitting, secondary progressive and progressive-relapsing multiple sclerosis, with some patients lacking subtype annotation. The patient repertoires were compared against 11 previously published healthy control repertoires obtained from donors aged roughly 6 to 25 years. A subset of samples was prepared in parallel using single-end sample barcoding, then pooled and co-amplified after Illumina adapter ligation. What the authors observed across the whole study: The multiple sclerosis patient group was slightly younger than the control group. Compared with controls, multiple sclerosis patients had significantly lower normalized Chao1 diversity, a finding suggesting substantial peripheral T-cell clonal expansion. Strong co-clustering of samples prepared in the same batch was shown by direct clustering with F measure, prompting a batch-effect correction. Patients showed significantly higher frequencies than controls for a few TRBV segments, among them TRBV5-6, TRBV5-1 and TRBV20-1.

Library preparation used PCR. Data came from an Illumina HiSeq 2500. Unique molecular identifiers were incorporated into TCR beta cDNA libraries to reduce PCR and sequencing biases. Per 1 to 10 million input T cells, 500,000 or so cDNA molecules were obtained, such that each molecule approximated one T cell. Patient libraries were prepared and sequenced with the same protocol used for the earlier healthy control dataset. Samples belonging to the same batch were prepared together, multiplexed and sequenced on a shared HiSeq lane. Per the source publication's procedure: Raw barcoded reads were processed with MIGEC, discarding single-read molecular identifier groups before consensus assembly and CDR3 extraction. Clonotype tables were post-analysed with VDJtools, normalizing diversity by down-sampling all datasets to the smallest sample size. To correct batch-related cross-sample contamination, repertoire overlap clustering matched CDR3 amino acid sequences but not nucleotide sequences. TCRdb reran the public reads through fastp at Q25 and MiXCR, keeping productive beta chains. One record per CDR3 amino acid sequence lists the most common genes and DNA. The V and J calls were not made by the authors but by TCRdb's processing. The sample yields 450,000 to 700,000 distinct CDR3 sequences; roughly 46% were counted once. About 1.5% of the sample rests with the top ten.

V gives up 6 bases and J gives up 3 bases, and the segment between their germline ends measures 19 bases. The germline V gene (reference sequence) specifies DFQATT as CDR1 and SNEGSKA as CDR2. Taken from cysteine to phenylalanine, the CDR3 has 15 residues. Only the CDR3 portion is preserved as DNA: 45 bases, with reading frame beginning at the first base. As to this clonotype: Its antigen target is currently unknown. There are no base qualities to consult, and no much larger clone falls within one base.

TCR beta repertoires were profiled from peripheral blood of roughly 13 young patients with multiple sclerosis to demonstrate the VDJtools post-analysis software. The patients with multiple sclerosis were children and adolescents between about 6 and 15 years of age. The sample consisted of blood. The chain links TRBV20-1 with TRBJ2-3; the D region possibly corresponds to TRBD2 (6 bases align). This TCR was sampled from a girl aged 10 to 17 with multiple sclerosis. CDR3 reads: CSAPLGTGITDTQYF. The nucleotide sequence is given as TGCAGTGCGCCCCTAGGGACTGGGATAACAGATACGCAGTATTTT.